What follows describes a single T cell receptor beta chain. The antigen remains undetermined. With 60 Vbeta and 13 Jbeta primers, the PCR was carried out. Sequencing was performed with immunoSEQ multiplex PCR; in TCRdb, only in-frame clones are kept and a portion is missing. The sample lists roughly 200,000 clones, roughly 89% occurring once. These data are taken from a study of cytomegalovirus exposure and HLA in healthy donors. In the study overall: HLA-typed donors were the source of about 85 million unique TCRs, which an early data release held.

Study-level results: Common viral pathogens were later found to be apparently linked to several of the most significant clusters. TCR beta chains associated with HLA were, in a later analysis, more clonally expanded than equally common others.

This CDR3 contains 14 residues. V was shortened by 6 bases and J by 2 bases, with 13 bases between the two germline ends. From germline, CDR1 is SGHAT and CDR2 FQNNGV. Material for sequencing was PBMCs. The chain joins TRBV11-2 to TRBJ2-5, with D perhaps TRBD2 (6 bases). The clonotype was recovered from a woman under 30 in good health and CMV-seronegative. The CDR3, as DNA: TGTGCCAGCAGAAACGGGCGGGGACAAGAGACCCAGTACTTC. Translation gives CASRNGRGQETQYF. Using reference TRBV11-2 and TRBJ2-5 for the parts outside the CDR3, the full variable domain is EAGVAQSPRYKIIEKRQSVAFWCNPISGHATLYWYQQILGQGPKLLIQFQNNGVVDDSQLPKDRFSAERLKGVDSTLKIQPAKLEDSAVYLCASRNGRGQETQYFGPGTRLLVL.